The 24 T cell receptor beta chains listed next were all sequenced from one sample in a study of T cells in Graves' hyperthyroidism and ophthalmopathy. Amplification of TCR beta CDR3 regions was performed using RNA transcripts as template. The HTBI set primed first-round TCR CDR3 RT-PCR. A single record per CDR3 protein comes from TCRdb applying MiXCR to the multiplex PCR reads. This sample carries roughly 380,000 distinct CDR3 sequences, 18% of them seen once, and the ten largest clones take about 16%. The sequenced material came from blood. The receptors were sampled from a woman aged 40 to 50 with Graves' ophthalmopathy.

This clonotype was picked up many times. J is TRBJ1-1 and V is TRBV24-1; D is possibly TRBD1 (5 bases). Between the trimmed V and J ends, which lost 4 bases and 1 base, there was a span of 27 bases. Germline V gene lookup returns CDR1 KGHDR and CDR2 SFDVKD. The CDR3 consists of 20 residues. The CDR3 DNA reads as TGTGCCACCAGTGACTCTCGTACCCCTGACAGCTTGTTAAGGAACACTGAAGCTTTCTTT. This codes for CATSDSRTPDSLLRNTEAFF.

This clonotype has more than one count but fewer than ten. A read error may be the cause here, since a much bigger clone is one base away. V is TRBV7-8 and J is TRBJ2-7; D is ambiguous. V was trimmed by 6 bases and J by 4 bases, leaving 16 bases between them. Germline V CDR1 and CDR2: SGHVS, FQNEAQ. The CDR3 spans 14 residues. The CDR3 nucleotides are TGTGCCAGCAGTCCCCGGTCCGTCGGTTACGAGCAGTACTTC. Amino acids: CASSPRSVGYEQYF.

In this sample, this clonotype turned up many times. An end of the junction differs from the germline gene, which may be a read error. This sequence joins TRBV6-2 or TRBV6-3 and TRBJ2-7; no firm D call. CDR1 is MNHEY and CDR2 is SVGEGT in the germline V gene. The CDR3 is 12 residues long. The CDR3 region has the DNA TGTGTCAGCAGTTATCGGCTCTACGAGCAGTACTTC. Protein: CVSSYRLYEQYF.

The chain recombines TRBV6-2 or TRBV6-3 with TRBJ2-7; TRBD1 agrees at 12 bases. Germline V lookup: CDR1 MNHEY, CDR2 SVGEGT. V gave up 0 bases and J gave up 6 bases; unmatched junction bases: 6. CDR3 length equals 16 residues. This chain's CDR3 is CASSYSLGQGALEQYF. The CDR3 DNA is TGTGCCAGCAGTTACTCCTTGGGACAGGGGGCTCTCGAGCAGTACTTC.

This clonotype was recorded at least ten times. The CDR3: CASSGASSGRQETQYF. The CDR3 DNA reads as TGTGCCAGCAGCGGGGCATCTAGCGGTCGCCAAGAGACCCAGTACTTC. The chain recombines TRBV11-2 with TRBJ2-5; 7 positions agree with TRBD2. The V segment lost 5 bases and the J segment 1 base; nucleotides outside the gene matches: 10. The germline gives CDR1 SGHAT, CDR2 FQNNGV. The CDR3 is 16 residues long.

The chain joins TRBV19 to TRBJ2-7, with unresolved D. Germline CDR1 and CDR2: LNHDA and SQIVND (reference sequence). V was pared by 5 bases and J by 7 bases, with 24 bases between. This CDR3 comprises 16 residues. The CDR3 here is CASSSIPLLRPGEQYF. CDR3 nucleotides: TGTGCCAGTAGTTCCATACCCCTTCTCCGACCCGGGGAGCAGTACTTC.

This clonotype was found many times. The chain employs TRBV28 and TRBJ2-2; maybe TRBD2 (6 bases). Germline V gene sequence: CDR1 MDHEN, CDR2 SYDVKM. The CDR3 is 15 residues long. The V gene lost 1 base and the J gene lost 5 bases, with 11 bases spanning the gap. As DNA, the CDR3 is TGTGCCAGCAGTTTATCTCTCGGGAGAACCGGGGAGCTGTTTTTT. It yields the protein CASSLSLGRTGELFF.

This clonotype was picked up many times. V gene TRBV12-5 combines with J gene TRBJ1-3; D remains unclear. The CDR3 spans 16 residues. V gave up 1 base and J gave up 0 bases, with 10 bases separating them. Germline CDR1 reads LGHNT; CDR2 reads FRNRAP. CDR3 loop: CASGLGTASSGNTIYF. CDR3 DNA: TGTGCTAGTGGTTTGGGGACTGCAAGCTCTGGAAACACCATATATTTT. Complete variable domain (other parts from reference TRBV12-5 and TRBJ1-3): DARVTQTPRHKVTEMGQEVTMRCQPILGHNTVFWYRQTMMQGLELLAYFRNRAPLDDSGMPKDRFSAEMPDATLATLKIQPSEPRDSAVYFCASGLGTASSGNTIYFGEGSWLTVV.

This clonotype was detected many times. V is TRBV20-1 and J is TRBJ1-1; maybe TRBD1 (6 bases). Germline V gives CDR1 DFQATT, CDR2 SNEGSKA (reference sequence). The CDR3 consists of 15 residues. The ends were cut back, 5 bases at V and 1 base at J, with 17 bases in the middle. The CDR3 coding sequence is TGCAGTGCTGGAACCAACGGGGGACAGAACACTGAAGCTTTCTTT. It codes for CSAGTNGGQNTEAFF.

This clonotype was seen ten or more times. The CDR3 region has the DNA TGTGCCAGCACTTCAGGGATGGTGGGCCGCGGTAGCAATCAGCCCCAGCATTTT. Encoded protein: CASTSGMVGRGSNQPQHF. The chain recombines TRBV7-7 with TRBJ1-5; perhaps TRBD1 as D (5 bases). This CDR3 contains 18 residues. V lost 7 bases and J lost 0, with 22 bases in between. Germline values: CDR1 SSHAT, CDR2 FNYEAQ (reference sequence).

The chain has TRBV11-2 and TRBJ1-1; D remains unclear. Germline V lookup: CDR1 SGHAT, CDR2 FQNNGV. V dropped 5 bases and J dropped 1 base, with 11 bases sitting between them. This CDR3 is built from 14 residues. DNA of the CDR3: TGTGCCAGCAGCCAGCCAGCTGCGAACACTGAAGCTTTCTTT. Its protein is CASSQPAANTEAFF. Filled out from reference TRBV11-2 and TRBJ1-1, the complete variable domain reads EAGVAQSPRYKIIEKRQSVAFWCNPISGHATLYWYQQILGQGPKLLIQFQNNGVVDDSQLPKDRFSAERLKGVDSTLKIQPAKLEDSAVYLCASSQPAANTEAFFGQGTRLTVV.

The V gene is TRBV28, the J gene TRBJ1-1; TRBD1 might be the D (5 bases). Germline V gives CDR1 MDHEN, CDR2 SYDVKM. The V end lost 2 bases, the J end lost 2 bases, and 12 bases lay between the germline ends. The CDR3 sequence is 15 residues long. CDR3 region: CASSLTGLINTEAFF. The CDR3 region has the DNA TGTGCCAGCAGTTTAACAGGACTCATTAACACTGAAGCTTTCTTT. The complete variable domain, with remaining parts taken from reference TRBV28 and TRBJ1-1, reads DVKVTQSSRYLVKRTGEKVFLECVQDMDHENMFWYRQDPGLGLRLIYFSYDVKMKEKGDIPEGYSVSREKKERFSLILESASTNQTSMYLCASSLTGLINTEAFFGQGTRLTVV.

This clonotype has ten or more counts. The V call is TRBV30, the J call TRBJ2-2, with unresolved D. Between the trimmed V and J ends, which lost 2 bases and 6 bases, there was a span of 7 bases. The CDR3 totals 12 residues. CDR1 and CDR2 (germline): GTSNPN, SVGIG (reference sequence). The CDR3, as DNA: TGTGCCTGGAGTTTCGGACCCGGGGAGCTGTTTTTT. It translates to CAWSFGPGELFF.

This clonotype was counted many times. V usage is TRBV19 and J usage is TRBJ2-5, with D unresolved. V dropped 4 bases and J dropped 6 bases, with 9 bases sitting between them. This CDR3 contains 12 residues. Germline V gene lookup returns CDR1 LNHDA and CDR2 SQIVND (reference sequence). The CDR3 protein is CASSRPDQTQYF. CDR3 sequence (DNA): TGTGCCAGTAGTAGGCCCGACCAGACCCAGTACTTC.

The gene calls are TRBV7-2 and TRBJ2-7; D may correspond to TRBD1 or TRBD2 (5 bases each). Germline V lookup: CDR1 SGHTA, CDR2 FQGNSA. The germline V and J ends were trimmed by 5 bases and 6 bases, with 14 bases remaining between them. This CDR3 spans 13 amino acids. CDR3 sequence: CASSPSGQGEQYF. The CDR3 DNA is TGTGCCAGCAGCCCGTCGGGGCAGGGCGAGCAGTACTTC.

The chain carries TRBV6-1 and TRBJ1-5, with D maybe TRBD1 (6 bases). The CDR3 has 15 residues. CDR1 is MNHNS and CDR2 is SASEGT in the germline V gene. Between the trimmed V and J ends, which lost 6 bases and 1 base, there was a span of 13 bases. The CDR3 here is CASSPRGVSNQPQHF. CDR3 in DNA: TGTGCCAGCAGCCCAAGGGGGGTCAGCAATCAGCCCCAGCATTTT.

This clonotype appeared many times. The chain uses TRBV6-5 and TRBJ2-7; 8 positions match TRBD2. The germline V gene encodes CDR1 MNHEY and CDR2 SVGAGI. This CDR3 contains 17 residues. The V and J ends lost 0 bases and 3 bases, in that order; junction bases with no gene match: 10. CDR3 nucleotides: TGTGCCAGCAGTTACTCACCACGGGGAGCGGGAGTCTACGAGCAGTACTTC. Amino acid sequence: CASSYSPRGAGVYEQYF.

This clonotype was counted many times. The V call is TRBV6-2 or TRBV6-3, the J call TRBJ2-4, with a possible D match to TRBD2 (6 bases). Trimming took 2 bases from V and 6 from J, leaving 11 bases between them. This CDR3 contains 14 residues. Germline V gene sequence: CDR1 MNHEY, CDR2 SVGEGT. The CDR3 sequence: CASSYGGWGNIQYF. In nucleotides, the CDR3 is TGTGCCAGCAGTTACGGGGGGTGGGGAAACATTCAGTACTTC.

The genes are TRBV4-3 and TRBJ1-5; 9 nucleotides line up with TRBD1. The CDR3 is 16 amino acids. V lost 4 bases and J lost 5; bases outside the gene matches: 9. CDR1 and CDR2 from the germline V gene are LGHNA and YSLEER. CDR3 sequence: CASSPNLQGAYQPQHF. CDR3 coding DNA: TGCGCCAGCAGCCCTAATTTACAGGGGGCTTATCAGCCCCAGCATTTT.

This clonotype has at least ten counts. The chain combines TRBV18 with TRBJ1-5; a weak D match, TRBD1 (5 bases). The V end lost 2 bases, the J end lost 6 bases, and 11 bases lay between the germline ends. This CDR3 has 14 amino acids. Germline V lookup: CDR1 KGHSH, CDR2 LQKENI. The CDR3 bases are TGTGCCAGCTCACCAGACAGTAGTACTCAGCCCCAGCATTTT. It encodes CASSPDSSTQPQHF.

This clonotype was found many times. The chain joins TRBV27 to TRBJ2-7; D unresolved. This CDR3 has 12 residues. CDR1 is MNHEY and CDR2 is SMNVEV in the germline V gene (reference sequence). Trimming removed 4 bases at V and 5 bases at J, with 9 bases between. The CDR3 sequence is CASSSYTNEQYF. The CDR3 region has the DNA TGTGCCAGCAGTTCATATACTAACGAGCAGTACTTC.

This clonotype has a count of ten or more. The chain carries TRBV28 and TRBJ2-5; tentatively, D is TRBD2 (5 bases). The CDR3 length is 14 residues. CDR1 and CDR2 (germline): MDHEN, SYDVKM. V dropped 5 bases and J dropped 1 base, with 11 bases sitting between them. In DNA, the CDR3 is TGTGCCAGCAGTGCAGCGGACTTCCAAGAGACCCAGTACTTC. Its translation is CASSAADFQETQYF. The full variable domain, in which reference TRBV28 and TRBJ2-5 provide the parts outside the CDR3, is DVKVTQSSRYLVKRTGEKVFLECVQDMDHENMFWYRQDPGLGLRLIYFSYDVKMKEKGDIPEGYSVSREKKERFSLILESASTNQTSMYLCASSAADFQETQYFGPGTRLLVL.

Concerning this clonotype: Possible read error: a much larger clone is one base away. The CDR3 nucleotides are TGCGCCAGCAGCCAAGAACGGGCAGTTAATCAGCCCCGGCATTTT. Its protein is CASSQERAVNQPRHF. The chain couples TRBV4-3 to TRBJ1-5; no clear D. CDR1 and CDR2 from the germline V gene are LGHNA and YSLEER. The CDR3 runs 15 residues.

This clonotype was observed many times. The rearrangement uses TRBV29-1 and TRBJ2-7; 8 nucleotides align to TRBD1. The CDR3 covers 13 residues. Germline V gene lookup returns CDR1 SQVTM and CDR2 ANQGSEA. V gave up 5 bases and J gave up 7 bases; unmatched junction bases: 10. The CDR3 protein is CSVIGRGHSEQYF. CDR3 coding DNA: TGCAGCGTTATAGGCAGGGGGCACAGTGAGCAGTACTTC.